The present T cell receptor beta chain was sequenced within a study of graft-versus-host responses after intestinal transplantation. The germline CDR1 and CDR2 sequences are MGHRA and YSYEKL. Trimming left V 1 base short and J 5 bases short, with 6 bases between. The CDR3 spans 13 residues. Assay used: immunoSEQ multiplex PCR; TCRdb lists only in-frame clones, some missing. This sample carries around 97,000 clones, under 95% of them seen once, and the ten largest clones take roughly 6%. In the case of this clone: Its antigen is undetermined.

Sample: unstimulated CD8+ T cells sorted from spleen or lymph node cells, taken before intestinal transplant. V and J are TRBV4-1 and TRBJ2-1; D is unclear. This TCR was recovered from a human donor who received an intestinal transplant. The CDR3 here is CASSQVPDNEQFF. The CDR3 region has the DNA TGCGCCAGCAGCCAAGTCCCGGACAATGAGCAGTTCTTC.